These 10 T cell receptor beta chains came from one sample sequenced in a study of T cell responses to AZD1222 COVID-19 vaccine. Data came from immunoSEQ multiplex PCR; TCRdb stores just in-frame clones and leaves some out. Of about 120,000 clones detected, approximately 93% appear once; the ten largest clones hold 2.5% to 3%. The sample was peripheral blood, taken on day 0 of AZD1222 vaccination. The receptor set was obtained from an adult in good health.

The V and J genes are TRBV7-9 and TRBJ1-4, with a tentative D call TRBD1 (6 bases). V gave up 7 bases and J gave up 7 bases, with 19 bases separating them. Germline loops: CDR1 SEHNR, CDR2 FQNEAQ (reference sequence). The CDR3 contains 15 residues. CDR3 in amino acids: CASIETRGRSEKLFF. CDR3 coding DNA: TGTGCCAGCATCGAAACGCGGGGGCGCAGTGAAAAACTGTTTTTT.

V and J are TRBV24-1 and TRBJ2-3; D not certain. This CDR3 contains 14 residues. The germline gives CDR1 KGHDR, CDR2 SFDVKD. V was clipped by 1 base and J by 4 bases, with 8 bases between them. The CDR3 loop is CATSDFGPADTQYF. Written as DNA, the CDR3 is TGTGCCACCAGTGATTTTGGCCCGGCAGATACGCAGTATTTT.

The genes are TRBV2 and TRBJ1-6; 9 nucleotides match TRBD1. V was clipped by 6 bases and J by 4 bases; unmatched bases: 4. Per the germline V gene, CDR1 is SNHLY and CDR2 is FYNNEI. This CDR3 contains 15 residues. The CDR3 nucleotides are TGTGCCAGCAGCCTGACAGGGGGATATAATTCACCCCTCCACTTT. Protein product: CASSLTGGYNSPLHF.

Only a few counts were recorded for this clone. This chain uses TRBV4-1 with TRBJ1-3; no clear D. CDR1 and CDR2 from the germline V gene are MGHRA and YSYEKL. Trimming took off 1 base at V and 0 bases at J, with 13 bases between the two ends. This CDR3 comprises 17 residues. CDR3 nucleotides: TGCGCCAGCAGCCAAGTCCGGCAGGACCGCTCTGGAAACACCATATATTTT. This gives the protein CASSQVRQDRSGNTIYF.

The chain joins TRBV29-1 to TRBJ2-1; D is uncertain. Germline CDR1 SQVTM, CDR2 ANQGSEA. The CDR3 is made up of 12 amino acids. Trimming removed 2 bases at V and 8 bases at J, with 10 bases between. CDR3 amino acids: CSVEISIDEQFF. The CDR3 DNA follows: TGCAGCGTTGAAATTTCCATCGATGAGCAGTTCTTC.

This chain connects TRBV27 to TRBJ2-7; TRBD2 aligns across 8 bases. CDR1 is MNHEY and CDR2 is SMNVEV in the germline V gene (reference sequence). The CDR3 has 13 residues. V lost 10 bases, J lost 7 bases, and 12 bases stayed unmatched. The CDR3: CATLGGRPFEQYF. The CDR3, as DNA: TGTGCCACCCTTGGCGGGAGGCCCTTTGAGCAGTACTTC.

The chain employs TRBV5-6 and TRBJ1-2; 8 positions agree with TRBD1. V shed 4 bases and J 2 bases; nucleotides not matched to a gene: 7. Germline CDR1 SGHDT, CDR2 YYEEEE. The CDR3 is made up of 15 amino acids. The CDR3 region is CASSAGTGLNYGYTF. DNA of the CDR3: TGTGCCAGCAGCGCCGGGACAGGTTTAAACTATGGCTACACCTTC.

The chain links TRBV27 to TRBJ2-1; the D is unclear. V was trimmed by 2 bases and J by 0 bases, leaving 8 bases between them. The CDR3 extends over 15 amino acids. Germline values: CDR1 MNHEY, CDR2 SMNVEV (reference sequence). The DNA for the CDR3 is TGTGCCAGCAGTTTACGGGCGGCCTCCTACAATGAGCAGTTCTTC. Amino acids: CASSLRAASYNEQFF.

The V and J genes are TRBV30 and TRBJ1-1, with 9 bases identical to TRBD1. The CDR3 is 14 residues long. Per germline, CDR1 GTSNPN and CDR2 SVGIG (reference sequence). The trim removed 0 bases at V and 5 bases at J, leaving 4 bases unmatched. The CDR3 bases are TGTGCCTGGAGTGTAACAGGGGGCTTAACTGAAGCTTTCTTT. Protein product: CAWSVTGGLTEAFF.

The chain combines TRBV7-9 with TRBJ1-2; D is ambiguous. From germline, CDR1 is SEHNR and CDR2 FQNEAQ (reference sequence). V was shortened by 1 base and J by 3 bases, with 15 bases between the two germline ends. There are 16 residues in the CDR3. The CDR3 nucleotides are TGTGCCAGCAGCTTAGAGTTCGGCAGAGCAGACTATGGCTACACCTTC. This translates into CASSLEFGRADYGYTF. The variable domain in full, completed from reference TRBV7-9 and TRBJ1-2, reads DTGVSQNPRHKITKRGQNVTFRCDPISEHNRLYWYRQTLGQGPEFLTYFQNEAQLEKSRLLSDRFSAERPKGSFSTLEIQRTEQGDSAMYLCASSLEFGRADYGYTFGSGTRLTVV.